This T cell receptor beta chain comes out of a study of blood T cell repertoires in COVID-19. Study information: The origin of the acute and convalescent COVID-19 samples was the United States, Italy and Spain.

V lost 7 bases and J lost 9, with 10 bases in between. The CDR3 consists of 11 residues. The germline V gene encodes CDR1 PRHDT and CDR2 FYEKMQ (reference sequence). Clones were sequenced by immunoSEQ multiplex PCR, and TCRdb holds only the in-frame ones, with some missing. The sample records some 360,000 clones, 89% being singletons. The chain is built from TRBV13 and TRBJ1-5; unclear D gene. Sequenced sample: peripheral blood. This clonotype originated in a woman aged 55-69 years with COVID-19, enrolled during active disease. The CDR3 nucleotides read TGTGCCAGCACGGAGACCTGGCCCCAGCATTTT. This sequence encodes CASTETWPQHF.